Shown below are 32 T cell receptor beta chains from a single sample sequenced in a study of cytomegalovirus exposure and HLA in healthy donors (dated by TCRdb to 2017 to 2019). The method was the immunoSEQ multiplex PCR assay. The multiplex PCR relied on a mix of 60 forward primers for TCR Vbeta segments and 13 reverse primers for TCR Jbeta segments. What TCRdb holds here is the immuneACCESS table cut down to in-frame rearrangements. Part of the clones is not present; checked against another copy, under half of the missing clones reflect an unresolved V gene, and the others are unexplained. For this sample the table gives around 200,000 clones, of which 70% to 90% were detected only once. The ten biggest clones cover approximately 2.2% of the sample. The source material was PBMCs. Receptor source: a woman in her forties or fifties in good health and CMV-seronegative.

The chain links TRBV28 to TRBJ1-2; TRBD1 aligns across 7 bases. The V gene end was trimmed by 6 bases and the J gene end by 8 bases; junction bases not matched to a gene: 6. Per germline, CDR1 MDHEN and CDR2 SYDVKM. This CDR3 contains 12 residues. The CDR3 spells CASRTGVGGYTF. CDR3 bases: TGTGCCAGCAGAACAGGGGTGGGAGGCTACACCTTC.

Remarks on this clone: Other DNA sequences in the same sample also yield this CDR3. J is TRBJ1-5 and V is TRBV2; D call uncertain. Per germline, CDR1 SNHLY and CDR2 FYNNEI. The CDR3 extends over 14 amino acids. Trimming shortened V by 3 bases and J by 1 base, and 7 bases separated the two germline ends. DNA of the CDR3: TGTGCCAGCAGTGAGGGAGGGAGCAATCAGCCCCAGCATTTT. Protein: CASSEGGSNQPQHF.

The V call is TRBV9, the J call TRBJ2-3, with 11 bases fitting TRBD2. The length of the CDR3 is 18 residues. Germline CDR1 reads SGDLS; CDR2 reads YYNGEE. V shed 0 bases and J 4 bases; nucleotides not matched to a gene: 10. The CDR3: CASSVGNSGRAYSDTQYF. The CDR3 DNA reads TGTGCCAGCAGCGTAGGAAATAGCGGGAGGGCCTATTCAGATACGCAGTATTTT.

This chain links TRBV28 with TRBJ1-1; TRBD1 agrees at 7 bases. The CDR3 has 16 residues. V lost 3 bases to trimming and J lost 1 base; unmatched junction nucleotides: 8. Germline CDR1 reads MDHEN; CDR2 reads SYDVKM. The CDR3 sequence is CASSLGDRGRNTEAFF. The CDR3 DNA follows: TGTGCCAGCAGTTTGGGGGACAGAGGGAGGAACACTGAAGCTTTCTTT. Variable domain in full (rest from reference TRBV28 and TRBJ1-1): DVKVTQSSRYLVKRTGEKVFLECVQDMDHENMFWYRQDPGLGLRLIYFSYDVKMKEKGDIPEGYSVSREKKERFSLILESASTNQTSMYLCASSLGDRGRNTEAFFGQGTRLTVV.

The chain is built from TRBV28 and TRBJ2-3; 7 bases agree with TRBD1. J was trimmed by 0 bases and V by 3 bases; bases with no gene match: 6. CDR3 length equals 16 residues. CDR1 and CDR2 (germline): MDHEN, SYDVKM. The CDR3 coding sequence is TGTGCCAGCAGTTTCTACAGGGGCTCTAGCACAGATACGCAGTATTTT. Amino acids: CASSFYRGSSTDTQYF.

Here the CDR3 reads CASSPRDRGYEQYF. The CDR3 DNA follows: TGTGCCAGCAGCCCCCGGGACAGGGGCTACGAGCAGTACTTC. The gene calls are TRBV9 and TRBJ2-7; 10 bases are shared with TRBD1. CDR1 is SGDLS and CDR2 is YYNGEE in the germline V gene. J gave up 3 bases and V 4 bases, and 4 bases lay outside the gene matches. CDR3 length equals 14 residues.

V gene TRBV7-9 combines with J gene TRBJ2-5, with 12 bases fitting TRBD2. CDR1 and CDR2 from the germline V gene are SEHNR and FQNEAQ (reference sequence). CDR3 length equals 17 residues. V was clipped by 1 base and J by 4 bases; unmatched bases: 7. CDR3 bases: TGTGCCAGCAGCTTAGAGACTAGCGGGAGACTACGAGAGACCCAGTACTTC. Translated, it gives CASSLETSGRLRETQYF.

V usage is TRBV10-3 and J usage is TRBJ1-5; 8 bases map to TRBD1. Germline V gives CDR1 ENHRY, CDR2 SYGVKD. V lost 6 bases to trimming and J lost 4 bases; unmatched junction nucleotides: 2. This CDR3 comprises 13 residues. CDR3 sequence: CAIRDRENQPQHF. For the CDR3, the DNA is TGTGCCATCAGGGACAGGGAGAATCAGCCCCAGCATTTT.

The J gene is TRBJ1-1, the V gene TRBV30; D uncertain. The CDR3 sequence is 11 residues long. V was shortened by 4 bases and J by 7 bases, with 10 bases between the two germline ends. Germline values: CDR1 GTSNPN, CDR2 SVGIG (reference sequence). CDR3 DNA sequence: TGTGCCTGGAACAGCCAACTTGAAGCTTTCTTT. The encoded protein is CAWNSQLEAFF. Full variable domain (rest looked up from reference TRBV30 and TRBJ1-1): SQTIHQWPATLVQPVGSPLSLECTVEGTSNPNLYWYRQAAGRGLQLLFYSVGIGQISSEVPQNLSASRPQDRQFILSSKKLLLSDSGFYLCAWNSQLEAFFGQGTRLTVV.

This clone was seen just once. The chain links TRBV7-9 to TRBJ1-2; no firm D call. CDR1 and CDR2 from the germline V gene are SEHNR and FQNEAQ (reference sequence). The CDR3 length is 13 residues. V was clipped by 1 base and J by 4 bases, with 7 bases between them. The DNA of the CDR3 is TGTGCCAGCAGCTTAGAGACAACCTATGGCTACACCTTC. Its translation: CASSLETTYGYTF. Based on the CDR3 plus reference TRBV7-9 and TRBJ1-2, the full variable domain is DTGVSQNPRHKITKRGQNVTFRCDPISEHNRLYWYRQTLGQGPEFLTYFQNEAQLEKSRLLSDRFSAERPKGSFSTLEIQRTEQGDSAMYLCASSLETTYGYTFGSGTRLTVV.

V usage is TRBV18 and J usage is TRBJ1-1, with 8 bases matching TRBD1. With 6 bases clipped from V and 1 base from J, the junction kept 4 bases outside the gene matches. Germline V gene data show CDR1 as KGHSH and CDR2 as LQKENI. The CDR3 sequence is 14 residues long. The CDR3, as DNA: TGTGCCAGCTCGATACAGGGGGGGAACACTGAAGCTTTCTTT. Its protein is CASSIQGGNTEAFF. The full variable domain, completed using reference TRBV18 and TRBJ1-1, is NAGVMQNPRHLVRRRGQEARLRCSPMKGHSHVYWYRQLPEEGLKFMVYLQKENIIDESGMPKERFSAEFPKEGPSILRIQQVVRGDSAAYFCASSIQGGNTEAFFGQGTRLTVV.

To note about this clone: Mismatch with germline at one junction end may stem from a read error. This rearrangement joins TRBV5-6 to TRBJ2-3; 7 bases fit TRBD2. This CDR3 is built from 15 residues. Germline assignment: CDR1 SGHDT and CDR2 YYEEEE. DNA of the CDR3: TGTGCCGGCAGCCCAACCCGACTAGCAGCAGATACGCAGTATTTT. Its protein is CAGSPTRLAADTQYF.

This chain links TRBV5-1 with TRBJ1-6, with D perhaps TRBD1 (5 bases). The CDR3 consists of 12 residues. Trimming took 0 bases from V and 13 from J, leaving 8 bases between them. Germline values: CDR1 SGHRS, CDR2 YFSETQ. The chain's CDR3 is CASSLGGGPLHF. CDR3 nucleotide sequence: TGCGCCAGCAGCTTGGGGGGCGGCCCCCTCCACTTT.

This clone was found once. The chain is built from TRBV7-9 and TRBJ1-1; 8 bases fit TRBD1. The CDR3 totals 16 residues. V lost 5 bases and J lost 0; bases outside the gene matches: 8. Germline-derived CDR1 and CDR2 are SEHNR and FQNEAQ (reference sequence). The CDR3 spells CASSPRQGLLNTEAFF. The CDR3 bases are TGTGCCAGCAGCCCCCGACAGGGGTTATTGAACACTGAAGCTTTCTTT. The full variable domain, with the rest looked up from reference TRBV7-9 and TRBJ1-1, is DTGVSQNPRHKITKRGQNVTFRCDPISEHNRLYWYRQTLGQGPEFLTYFQNEAQLEKSRLLSDRFSAERPKGSFSTLEIQRTEQGDSAMYLCASSPRQGLLNTEAFFGQGTRLTVV.

This chain uses TRBV30 with TRBJ1-1; D uncertain. Deletions cut 3 bases from V and 1 base from J, with 9 bases between. Germline V gene data show CDR1 as GTSNPN and CDR2 as SVGIG (reference sequence). The CDR3 covers 13 residues. CDR3 in DNA: TGTGCCTGGAGACTGCGGGGGAACACTGAAGCTTTCTTT. It specifies CAWRLRGNTEAFF.

V gene TRBV18 combines with J gene TRBJ2-5, with 10 bases fitting TRBD1. The CDR3 loop spans 16 amino acids. V shed 1 base and J 2 bases; nucleotides not matched to a gene: 4. In germline, CDR1 is KGHSH, CDR2 LQKENI. The CDR3 DNA reads TGTGCCAGCTCACCACGGACAGGGGGTGGACAAGAGACCCAGTACTTC. Residues: CASSPRTGGGQETQYF. The complete variable domain, with remaining parts taken from reference TRBV18 and TRBJ2-5, reads NAGVMQNPRHLVRRRGQEARLRCSPMKGHSHVYWYRQLPEEGLKFMVYLQKENIIDESGMPKERFSAEFPKEGPSILRIQQVVRGDSAAYFCASSPRTGGGQETQYFGPGTRLLVL.

The chain links TRBV5-6 to TRBJ2-7; the D gene is possibly TRBD1 (5 bases). Looked up from germline, CDR1 is SGHDT and CDR2 is YYEEEE. V was clipped by 7 bases and J by 6 bases, with 23 bases between them. This CDR3 is built from 15 residues. CDR3 sequence: CASHKGRGVKTEQYF. The CDR3, as DNA: TGTGCCAGCCATAAGGGGCGAGGAGTGAAAACCGAGCAGTACTTC.

The chain links TRBV18 to TRBJ1-2, with 9 bases matching TRBD1. The V and J ends lost 3 bases and 4 bases, in that order; junction bases with no gene match: 15. The germline gives CDR1 KGHSH, CDR2 LQKENI. This CDR3 has 18 amino acids. CDR3 amino acids: CASSPTVVGTGILYGYTF. CDR3 bases: TGTGCCAGCTCACCTACCGTTGTCGGGACAGGGATTCTCTATGGCTACACCTTC.

The V call is TRBV6-4, the J call TRBJ1-5; 9 bases map to TRBD1. Looked up from germline, CDR1 is MRHNA and CDR2 is SNTAGT. The J segment lost 3 bases and the V segment lost 4 bases, leaving 1 base of the junction unmatched. This CDR3 is built from 14 residues. The DNA of the CDR3 is TGTGCCAGCAGTGGGGACAGGGACAATCAGCCCCAGCATTTT. Translating gives CASSGDRDNQPQHF.

V gene TRBV30 combines with J gene TRBJ1-2; D unresolved. The ends were cut back, 4 bases at V and 4 bases at J, with 16 bases in the middle. Per germline, CDR1 GTSNPN and CDR2 SVGIG (reference sequence). This CDR3 is built from 14 residues. The CDR3 spells CAWNDYTGSYGYTF. CDR3 coding DNA: TGTGCCTGGAATGACTACACGGGGTCCTATGGCTACACCTTC.

The table lists this clone with a few counts. V gene TRBV19 combines with J gene TRBJ1-2; no clear D. V was trimmed by 6 bases and J by 1 base, leaving 9 bases between them. The CDR3 runs to 13 residues. The germline V gene has CDR1 LNHDA and CDR2 SQIVND (reference sequence). CDR3 loop: CASSPQDNYGYTF. CDR3 nucleotide sequence: TGTGCCAGTAGCCCTCAGGATAACTATGGCTACACCTTC. The complete variable domain, with remaining parts taken from reference TRBV19 and TRBJ1-2, reads DGGITQSPKYLFRKEGQNVTLSCEQNLNHDAMYWYRQDPGQGLRLIYYSQIVNDFQKGDIAEGYSVSREKKESFPLTVTSAQKNPTAFYLCASSPQDNYGYTFGSGTRLTVV.

The CDR3 loop is CASSQDRGTDTQYF. The CDR3 DNA sequence: TGTGCCAGCAGCCAAGACAGGGGCACAGATACGCAGTATTTT. The chain joins TRBV14 to TRBJ2-3, with D perhaps matching TRBD1 (5 bases). The germline CDR1 and CDR2 sequences are SGHDN and FVKESK. CDR3 length: 14 residues. The V and J ends lost 0 bases and 1 base respectively, with 5 bases between them. Supplemented by reference TRBV14 and TRBJ2-3, the full variable domain reads EAGVTQFPSHSVIEKGQTVTLRCDPISGHDNLYWYRRVMGKEIKFLLHFVKESKQDESGMPNNRFLAERTGGTYSTLKVQPAELEDSGVYFCASSQDRGTDTQYFGPGTRLTVL.

The chain joins TRBV4-2 to TRBJ1-4, with 7 bases aligning to TRBD1. Germline CDR1 is LGHNA and CDR2 is YNFKEQ. After removal of 5 bases from V and 4 bases from J, the junction contained 4 bases not matched to a gene. The CDR3 has 14 amino acids. CDR3 sequence: CASSAGQNNEKLFF. The CDR3 DNA is TGTGCCAGCAGCGCGGGACAGAATAATGAAAAACTGTTTTTT.

The chain links TRBV19 to TRBJ2-7; TRBD2 matches at 11 bases. Germline values: CDR1 LNHDA, CDR2 SQIVND (reference sequence). This CDR3 is built from 16 residues. V was clipped by 5 bases and J by 0 bases; unmatched bases: 6. Here the CDR3 reads CASSLRLAGSSYEQYF. The CDR3 bases are TGTGCCAGTAGTCTCAGACTAGCGGGGAGCTCCTACGAGCAGTACTTC.

The rearrangement links TRBV19 to TRBJ1-1, with 7 bases matching TRBD1. Germline CDR1 and CDR2: LNHDA and SQIVND (reference sequence). The CDR3 length is 14 residues. V was pared by 3 bases and J by 4 bases, with 5 bases of the junction left unmatched. CDR3 in amino acids: CASSIPGQLTEAFF. CDR3 coding DNA: TGTGCCAGTAGTATTCCGGGACAGCTCACTGAAGCTTTCTTT.

The J gene is TRBJ2-5, the V gene TRBV19; 7 bases fit TRBD1. This CDR3 comprises 12 residues. Trimming took 5 bases from V and 9 from J; bases not matched to a gene: 6. Germline loops: CDR1 LNHDA, CDR2 SQIVND (reference sequence). CDR3 DNA sequence: TGTGCCAGTAGTGTCGACAGGGTCTCCCAGTACTTC. Residues: CASSVDRVSQYF.

J is TRBJ2-2 and V is TRBV6-6; maybe TRBD2 (5 bases). The CDR3 spans 15 residues. CDR1 is MNHNY, CDR2 SVGAGI, per germline (reference sequence). The germline V and J ends were trimmed by 7 bases and 1 base, with 13 bases remaining between them. CDR3 nucleotide sequence: TGTGCCAGCACCCACGGGGATCGGAACACCGGGGAGCTGTTTTTT. Protein sequence: CASTHGDRNTGELFF.

The rearrangement links TRBV5-1 to TRBJ2-3, with 9 bases that match TRBD2. CDR1 is SGHRS, CDR2 YFSETQ, per germline. The CDR3 is 17 amino acids. J gave up 3 bases and V 4 bases, and 12 bases lay outside the gene matches. The CDR3 is CASSRTLAGDGTDTQYF. The CDR3 region has the DNA TGCGCCAGCAGCCGTACTTTAGCGGGAGATGGGACAGATACGCAGTATTTT.

This chain connects TRBV5-1 to TRBJ1-4; 7 nucleotides agree with TRBD1. Unmatched junction bases numbered 8, after V lost 4 bases and J lost 2 bases. The CDR3 loop spans 16 amino acids. Germline CDR1 SGHRS, CDR2 YFSETQ. CDR3 in amino acids: CASSPGSTGTNEKLFF. Here the CDR3 DNA reads TGCGCCAGCAGCCCCGGTTCGACAGGGACTAATGAAAAACTGTTTTTT.

Written as DNA, the CDR3 is TGTGCCAGCAGCGTCGCCCTAGCGGGAGGAGGCCACGAGACCCAGTACTTC. It is translated as CASSVALAGGGHETQYF. V is TRBV9 and J is TRBJ2-5; 11 nucleotides match TRBD2. CDR3 size: 17 residues. The germline gives CDR1 SGDLS, CDR2 YYNGEE. V shed 2 bases, J shed 5 bases, and the junction held 11 bases outside the gene matches.

J is TRBJ2-3 and V is TRBV12-2; TRBD2 is the table's D call and was not checked against the DNA. TRBV12-2 is a documented pseudogene. There are 12 residues in the CDR3. The CDR3 region has the DNA TGTGCAAGTCGCTTCCCGCGCTATACGCAGTATTTT. Protein sequence: CASRFPRYTQYF.

The chain links TRBV6-1 to TRBJ2-3; tentative D call: TRBD2 (6 bases). Per germline, CDR1 MNHNS and CDR2 SASEGT. Trimming pared 3 bases from V and 2 bases from J, leaving 9 bases between. CDR3 length: 14 amino acids. Written as DNA, the CDR3 is TGTGCCAGCAGTGAGGGACTGCACACAGATACGCAGTATTTT. Encoded protein: CASSEGLHTDTQYF.